This T cell receptor beta chain was obtained from a study of identical twins. Study-level findings and limits: Where out-of-frame alpha sequences were twin-shared, they showed excess low generation probability.

TCRdb analysed the 5' RACE reads with MiXCR anew, one entry per CDR3 protein. The sample shows about 530,000 distinct CDR3 sequences, roughly 15% of them seen only once. Trimming cost V 10 bases and J 2 bases; bases outside gene matches: 6. CDR3 length equals 15 residues. From germline, CDR1 is MDHEN and CDR2 SYDVKM. Only a few counts were recorded for this clonotype. Its antigen is as yet unknown. The same data also contributed to another study, on yellow fever vaccine responses in identical twins.

This sequence joins TRBV28 and TRBJ2-2; TRBD2 agrees at 11 bases. The clonotype originates from a woman in her late teens or twenties in good health. The sequenced sample was CD4+ T cells sorted from blood. CDR3 region: CATILAGGNTGELFF. As DNA, the CDR3 is TGTGCCACCATTCTAGCGGGAGGAAACACCGGGGAGCTGTTTTTT.